The present entry profiles one TCR beta chain with its context. The entry originates in a study of blood T cell repertoires in COVID-19. From germline, CDR1 is SGHTA and CDR2 FQGNSA. Trimming removed 5 bases at V and 5 bases at J, with 15 bases between. The CDR3 is 15 amino acids. Generated by immunoSEQ multiplex PCR, the TCRdb table keeps only in-frame clones and is missing some. The sample comprises approximately 68,000 clones, about 85% of which are singletons, and around 40% rests with the top ten. This sequence originates from a woman of 80 years or more with active or convalescent COVID-19. Source material: peripheral blood. The chain links TRBV7-2 to TRBJ2-2; D may be TRBD1 (5 bases). In nucleotides, the CDR3 is TGTGCCAGCAGCCCAGGGAATTTGGGGACCGGGGAGCTGTTTTTT. Amino acids: CASSPGNLGTGELFF.